The 27 T cell receptor beta chains given below trace back to one sample, sequenced in a study of T cells in Graves' hyperthyroidism and ophthalmopathy. Authors of the study amplified TCR beta CDR3 regions from RNA transcripts. With the HTBI primer set, the TCR CDR3 went through a first round of RT-PCR. TCRdb reanalysed the multiplex PCR reads using MiXCR and keeps one entry per CDR3 protein. The sample consists of 300,000 to 450,000 distinct CDR3 sequences, roughly 13% of them appearing once. Sequences were obtained from blood. The receptors stem from a woman aged 55-70 years with Graves' hyperthyroidism.

To note about this clonotype: One end of the junction fails to match germline, which may point to a read error. CDR3 protein: CASSDSTGSVYEQFF. CDR3 nucleotide sequence: TGTGCCAGCAGTGACTCGACCGGGAGTGTGTATGAGCAGTTCTTC. The chain has TRBV6-5 and TRBJ2-1, with a weak D call TRBD2 (6 bases). CDR3 length: 15 residues. Germline CDR1 and CDR2: MNHEY and SVGAGI.

This clonotype was observed at least ten times. The chain uses TRBV28 and TRBJ2-3, with D unresolved. V was trimmed by 6 bases and J by 1 base, leaving 5 bases between them. This CDR3 is 12 amino acids long. Germline values: CDR1 MDHEN, CDR2 SYDVKM. CDR3 sequence: CASSLGTDTQYF. CDR3 sequence (DNA): TGTGCCAGCAGCTTAGGCACAGATACGCAGTATTTT. The variable domain in full, with the rest retrieved from reference TRBV28 and TRBJ2-3, is DVKVTQSSRYLVKRTGEKVFLECVQDMDHENMFWYRQDPGLGLRLIYFSYDVKMKEKGDIPEGYSVSREKKERFSLILESASTNQTSMYLCASSLGTDTQYFGPGTRLTVL.

This clonotype was seen a handful of times. The genes are TRBV19 and TRBJ2-1; D remains unclear. Looked up from germline, CDR1 is LNHDA and CDR2 is SQIVND (reference sequence). The CDR3 contains 12 residues. The V end was cut by 0 bases, the J end by 7 bases, with 4 bases between. For the CDR3, the DNA is TGTGCCAGTAGTATAGATTGGAATGAGCAGTTCTTC. Its protein is CASSIDWNEQFF.

This clonotype was counted many times. The V call is TRBV6-5, the J call TRBJ2-7; perhaps TRBD1 as D (5 bases). CDR1 MNHEY and CDR2 SVGAGI come from the germline V gene. The CDR3 has 13 amino acids. V lost 2 bases and J 3 bases, leaving 8 bases between the germline ends. CDR3 DNA: TGTGCCAGCAGTTACGGACACCGCTACGAGCAGTACTTC. Translation: CASSYGHRYEQYF.

This chain links TRBV5-1 with TRBJ2-1; TRBD2 matches 14 bases. Losses at the gene ends were 0 bases for V and 6 bases for J; bases not matched to a gene: 2. CDR3 length equals 16 residues. Germline CDR1 is SGHRS and CDR2 is YFSETQ. CDR3 amino acids: CASSLATSGRANEQFF. CDR3 coding DNA: TGCGCCAGCAGCTTGGCGACTAGCGGGAGGGCCAATGAGCAGTTCTTC.

This clonotype appeared many times. The CDR3 DNA reads as TGCGCCAGCAGCTTGGGCCAGGCCCCTGCAGATACGCAGTATTTT. It translates to CASSLGQAPADTQYF. The chain links TRBV5-1 to TRBJ2-3; unclear D gene. The germline gives CDR1 SGHRS, CDR2 YFSETQ. With 0 bases removed from V and 4 bases from J, the gap between germline ends came to 12 bases. This CDR3 is built from 15 residues. The whole variable domain, remainder taken from reference TRBV5-1 and TRBJ2-3, is KAGVTQTPRYLIKTRGQQVTLSCSPISGHRSVSWYQQTPGQGLQFLFEYFSETQRNKGNFPGRFSGRQFSNSRSEMNVSTLELGDSALYLCASSLGQAPADTQYFGPGTRLTVL.

At least ten counts were recorded for this clonotype. This rearrangement joins TRBV2 to TRBJ2-5; D not certain. Germline V gives CDR1 SNHLY, CDR2 FYNNEI. The V gene lost 4 bases and the J gene lost 5 bases, with 2 bases spanning the gap. The CDR3 is 10 amino acids. CDR3 in amino acids: CASSVETQYF. Written as DNA, the CDR3 is TGTGCCAGCAGTGTTGAGACCCAGTACTTC.

This clonotype was counted many times. The chain uses TRBV2 and TRBJ2-1; weak D call: TRBD1 (5 bases). Trimming pared 2 bases from V and 6 bases from J, leaving 11 bases between. Germline values: CDR1 SNHLY, CDR2 FYNNEI. This CDR3 is 14 amino acids long. The CDR3 spells CASSEQGSRNEQFF. DNA for the CDR3: TGTGCCAGCAGTGAACAGGGATCTCGCAATGAGCAGTTCTTC.

J is TRBJ2-7 and V is TRBV24-1, with 8 bases that match TRBD1. Germline V gene sequence: CDR1 KGHDR, CDR2 SFDVKD. The junction had 4 bases not matched to a gene; V was cut back by 4 bases and J by 0 bases. The CDR3 totals 15 residues. The CDR3 coding sequence is TGTGCCACCAGTGAGTGGGACAGGAGCTCCTACGAGCAGTACTTC. It translates to CATSEWDRSSYEQYF.

This clonotype was counted ten times or more. The V gene is TRBV11-2, the J gene TRBJ2-3; 8 nucleotides line up with TRBD2. Germline V CDR1 and CDR2: SGHAT, FQNNGV. V gave up 5 bases and J gave up 4 bases; unmatched junction bases: 5. The CDR3 is made up of 14 amino acids. CDR3 protein: CASSRPAGADTQYF. CDR3 bases: TGTGCCAGCAGCCGACCAGCGGGGGCAGATACGCAGTATTTT.

This clonotype was detected ten times or more. The chain links TRBV11-2 to TRBJ2-7; D may be TRBD1 (6 bases). The length of the CDR3 is 13 residues. Germline lookup yields CDR1 SGHAT and CDR2 FQNNGV. With 4 bases removed from V and 3 bases from J, the gap between germline ends came to 10 bases. CDR3 bases: TGTGCCAGCAGCTCTAGGGACATCTACGAGCAGTACTTC. Amino acid sequence: CASSSRDIYEQYF.

This clonotype was observed at least ten times. This chain connects TRBV11-3 to TRBJ2-3; TRBD2 matches 7 bases. Per the germline V gene, CDR1 is SGHNT and CDR2 is YENEEA. This CDR3 region has 15 residues. V shed 5 bases and J 2 bases; nucleotides not matched to a gene: 7. This chain's CDR3 is CASSPDGGTTDTQYF. Written as DNA, the CDR3 is TGTGCCAGCAGCCCCGACGGGGGGACCACAGATACGCAGTATTTT.

This clonotype was counted many times. This rearrangement joins TRBV28 to TRBJ2-7; D gene unclear. Trimming left V 4 bases short and J 7 bases short, with 14 bases between. Germline CDR1 MDHEN, CDR2 SYDVKM. The CDR3 extends over 13 amino acids. The CDR3 coding sequence is TGTGCCAGCAGTTCCCCACACCGTCGGGAGCAGTACTTC. Residues: CASSSPHRREQYF.

This clonotype showed up many times. The chain has TRBV6-1 and TRBJ1-5; D is perhaps TRBD1 (5 bases). V was cut by 3 bases and J by 5 bases, with 14 bases left in between. Germline-derived CDR1 and CDR2 are MNHNS and SASEGT. The CDR3 has 15 residues. The DNA for the CDR3 is TGTGCCAGCAGTGAGCCGGCAGGGTTCTATCAGCCCCAGCATTTT. The encoded protein is CASSEPAGFYQPQHF.

This clonotype was detected ten times or more. The rearrangement links TRBV7-9 to TRBJ2-7, with no clear D. The CDR3 totals 11 residues. Trimming removed 5 bases at V and 6 bases at J, with 8 bases between. Germline CDR1 and CDR2: SEHNR and FQNEAQ (reference sequence). The CDR3 nucleotides read TGTGCCAGCAGCCTGCAGTTCGAGCAGTACTTC. This encodes CASSLQFEQYF.

This clonotype has a count of ten or more. The V gene is TRBV18, the J gene TRBJ1-1; a possible D gene is TRBD1 (6 bases). Germline CDR1 and CDR2: KGHSH and LQKENI. This CDR3 region has 14 residues. The V and J ends lost 2 bases and 1 base respectively, with 8 bases between them. As DNA, the CDR3 is TGTGCCAGCTCACCAGGGGGCCCGAACACTGAAGCTTTCTTT. Its translation: CASSPGGPNTEAFF.

This clonotype was recorded only once. The CDR3, as DNA: TGTGCCACCAGCAGAGATAGCTCGTACGAGCAGTTCTTC. This gives the protein CATSRDSSYEQFF. The genes are TRBV15 and TRBJ2-7, with D unresolved. The J call may be in error: the DNA end matches TRBJ2-1 better. Germline V gene data show CDR1 as LNHNV and CDR2 as YYDKDF (reference sequence). CDR3 length: 13 amino acids.

Remarks on this clonotype: At one boundary the junction diverges from the germline segment, which might be a read error. This chain connects TRBV19 to TRBJ1-5; maybe TRBD1 (6 bases). The length of the CDR3 is 13 residues. Germline lookup yields CDR1 LNHDA and CDR2 SQIVND (reference sequence). The CDR3 DNA sequence: TGTGCCAGTAGTATAGGGACGGGACAAGCCACGGATTTT. This sequence encodes CASSIGTGQATDF.

This clonotype was seen only a few times. The genes are TRBV5-1 and TRBJ2-2, with a weak D call TRBD2 (6 bases). The V gene's germline CDR1 is SGHRS and CDR2 YFSETQ. This CDR3 is built from 13 residues. Trimming stripped 4 bases from V and 6 bases from J, with 10 bases between. Here the CDR3 DNA reads TGCGCCAGCAGCACCTCTAGCGCCGGGGAGCTGTTTTTT. This translates into CASSTSSAGELFF.

A few counts support this clonotype. The rearrangement uses TRBV11-2 and TRBJ2-2, with 11 positions matching TRBD2. This CDR3 region has 16 residues. Germline CDR1 and CDR2: SGHAT and FQNNGV. V dropped 5 bases and J dropped 6; count of bases not matched to a gene: 8. The CDR3 DNA is TGTGCCAGCAGCCATAGCGGGAGGGCCCAACCCGGGGAGCTGTTTTTT. Its protein is CASSHSGRAQPGELFF. The whole variable domain, filled in from reference TRBV11-2 and TRBJ2-2, reads EAGVAQSPRYKIIEKRQSVAFWCNPISGHATLYWYQQILGQGPKLLIQFQNNGVVDDSQLPKDRFSAERLKGVDSTLKIQPAKLEDSAVYLCASSHSGRAQPGELFFGEGSRLTVL.

The J gene is TRBJ2-3, the V gene TRBV4-1, with D maybe TRBD1 (6 bases). This CDR3 comprises 17 residues. Per the germline V gene, CDR1 is MGHRA and CDR2 is YSYEKL. The V end lost 0 bases, the J end lost 3 bases, and 16 bases lay between the germline ends. The CDR3, as DNA: TGCGCCAGCAGCCAAGAAGGAATGGTCCAGGGGACAGATACGCAGTATTTT. This encodes CASSQEGMVQGTDTQYF.

This clonotype was recorded a few times. The chain has TRBV5-1 and TRBJ1-6, with 7 bases identical to TRBD1. CDR3 length: 16 residues. V shed 2 bases and J 3 bases; nucleotides not matched to a gene: 5. Germline values: CDR1 SGHRS, CDR2 YFSETQ. This chain's CDR3 is CASSLQGLIYNSPLHF. The CDR3 DNA reads TGCGCCAGCAGCTTACAGGGGTTAATCTATAATTCACCCCTCCACTTT. Using reference TRBV5-1 and TRBJ1-6 for the parts outside the CDR3, the full variable domain is KAGVTQTPRYLIKTRGQQVTLSCSPISGHRSVSWYQQTPGQGLQFLFEYFSETQRNKGNFPGRFSGRQFSNSRSEMNVSTLELGDSALYLCASSLQGLIYNSPLHFGNGTRLTVT.

A word on this clonotype: A much larger clone lies one base from this, so it may be a read error. This chain connects TRBV6-1 to TRBJ2-7; no reliable D call. The germline V and J ends were trimmed by 4 bases and 5 bases, with 9 bases remaining between them. The CDR3 extends over 12 amino acids. CDR1 and CDR2 from the germline V gene are MNHNS and SASEGT. CDR3 protein: CASSAGFHEQYF. DNA for the CDR3: TGTGCCAGCAGTGCAGGATTCCACGAGCAGTACTTC.

This clonotype has at least ten counts. V and J are TRBV6-1 and TRBJ2-1; 9 bases align to TRBD1. This CDR3 has 15 residues. Germline assignment: CDR1 MNHNS and CDR2 SASEGT. The J segment lost 2 bases and the V segment lost 4 bases, leaving 3 bases of the junction unmatched. Written as DNA, the CDR3 is TGTGCCAGCAGTGTTCGACAGGGGGCCTACAATGAGCAGTTCTTC. It specifies CASSVRQGAYNEQFF.

The V gene is TRBV3-1, the J gene TRBJ2-7; no reliable D call. Germline assignment: CDR1 LGHDT and CDR2 YNNKEL (reference sequence). This CDR3 has 12 residues. V shed 3 bases and J shed 1 base, with 4 bases lying between them. CDR3 loop: CASSHSSYEQYF. The CDR3 region has the DNA TGTGCCAGCAGCCACTCTTCCTACGAGCAGTACTTC.

This chain connects TRBV4-1 to TRBJ2-7; 7 bases map to TRBD1. J gave up 3 bases and V 1 base, and 6 bases lay outside the gene matches. In germline, CDR1 is MGHRA, CDR2 YSYEKL. The CDR3 spans 15 residues. CDR3 in DNA: TGCGCCAGCAGCCAAGGAATGGGACAGCACTACGAGCAGTACTTC. Its translation is CASSQGMGQHYEQYF.

The sample holds a few counts of this clonotype. The chain employs TRBV4-1 and TRBJ1-2; D is perhaps TRBD1 (5 bases). Germline V gene data show CDR1 as MGHRA and CDR2 as YSYEKL. The CDR3 spans 15 residues. Trimming removed 0 bases from V and 2 bases from J, with 10 bases in between. CDR3: CASSQDLRGNYGYTF. CDR3 sequence (DNA): TGCGCCAGCAGCCAAGATTTGAGGGGCAACTATGGCTACACCTTC.